This paragraph reports one T cell receptor beta chain. Its antigen is unknown. TCRdb keeps only in-frame clones here, not all; method: immunoSEQ multiplex PCR. The table shows about 85,000 clones, with over 70% occurring only once. The sample comes from a study of T cell responses to AZD1222 COVID-19 vaccine. Whole-study findings and limits: Two AZD1222 doses significantly raised spike-specific TCR breadth and depth over controls. Repertoire collection took place solely once the T cell response had peaked.

The specimen comprised peripheral blood, sampled on day 0 of AZD1222 vaccination. The sequence was obtained from an adult in good health.

CDR3 residues: CASSLAPGTEAFF. The CDR3 DNA reads TGTGCCAGCAGTTTGGCCCCGGGGACTGAAGCTTTCTTT. J is TRBJ1-1 and V is TRBV28; no clear D gene. Germline values: CDR1 MDHEN, CDR2 SYDVKM. The CDR3 runs to 13 residues. Trimming took 3 bases from V and 5 from J, leaving 10 bases between them.